This T cell receptor (beta chain) originates from a study of blood T cell repertoires in COVID-19. This clone was detected only a few times. Germline V gene data show CDR1 as SGHVS and CDR2 as FQNEAQ. Between the trimmed V and J ends, which lost 1 base and 10 bases, there was a span of 13 bases. The CDR3 has 14 amino acids. Measured with immunoSEQ multiplex PCR; TCRdb has only the in-frame clones, and not every one. This sample has 250,000 or so clones, with around 83% found just once. The TCR comes from a woman aged 40 to 50 who had recovered from COVID-19. Sequenced material: peripheral blood. The chain uses TRBV7-8 and TRBJ1-4; no clear D. The chain's CDR3 is CASSLGEARGKLFF. CDR3 DNA: TGTGCCAGCAGCTTAGGAGAGGCGCGAGGAAAACTGTTTTTT. Together with reference TRBV7-8 and TRBJ1-4, the CDR3 gives the full variable domain: GAGVSQSPRYKVAKRGQDVALRCDPISGHVSLFWYQQALGQGPEFLTYFQNEAQLDKSGLPSDRFFAERPEGSVSTLKIQRTQQEDSAVYLCASSLGEARGKLFFGSGTQLSVL.